The 8 T cell receptor beta chains below were found in one sample sequenced in a study of tumor-infiltrating lymphocytes in localized non-small cell lung cancer. Here immunoSEQ multiplex PCR was the method, and the copy in TCRdb shows in-frame clones only, minus some. The sample yields about 12,000 clones, over 75% seen once. Sequencing was performed on uninvolved lung tissue not adjacent to the tumor. The receptors stem from a human donor with non-small cell lung cancer.

The chain recombines TRBV28 with TRBJ2-7; 9 nucleotides match TRBD2. The germline V gene has CDR1 MDHEN and CDR2 SYDVKM. CDR3 length equals 13 residues. J was trimmed by 5 bases and V by 6 bases; bases with no gene match: 5. CDR3 protein: CASSSSGADEQYF. CDR3 coding DNA: TGTGCCAGCAGCTCTAGCGGGGCGGACGAGCAGTACTTC.

The chain recombines TRBV6-5 with TRBJ2-5, with D tentatively TRBD2 (5 bases). The CDR3 consists of 13 residues. Germline V gene sequence: CDR1 MNHEY, CDR2 SVGAGI. Between the trimmed V and J ends, which lost 6 bases and 4 bases, there was a span of 12 bases. The CDR3 here is CASRLLEGETQYF. Written as DNA, the CDR3 is TGTGCCAGCAGACTACTAGAGGGAGAGACCCAGTACTTC.

The V gene is TRBV7-8, the J gene TRBJ2-3, with TRBD2 matching 11 bases. With 5 bases clipped from V and 1 base from J, the junction kept 5 bases outside the gene matches. Germline V gene sequence: CDR1 SGHVS, CDR2 FQNEAQ. The CDR3 contains 16 residues. This CDR3 is CASSRLTSGGTDTQYF. The CDR3, as DNA: TGTGCCAGCAGCCGCCTGACTAGCGGGGGCACAGATACGCAGTATTTT.

The chain combines TRBV5-1 with TRBJ2-4, with TRBD1 as a possible D gene (5 bases). Trimming pared 0 bases from V and 7 bases from J, leaving 11 bases between. There are 14 residues in the CDR3. Germline-derived CDR1 and CDR2 are SGHRS and YFSETQ. Here the CDR3 DNA reads TGCGCCAGCAGCTTGGGGCAGGGATTGAACATTCAGTACTTC. It yields the protein CASSLGQGLNIQYF.

The chain recombines TRBV5-4 with TRBJ2-1; D might be TRBD2 (5 bases). Germline V gives CDR1 SGHNT, CDR2 YYREEE (reference sequence). The V gene lost 2 bases and the J gene lost 6 bases, with 9 bases spanning the gap. This CDR3 is 13 amino acids long. In nucleotides, the CDR3 is TGTGCCAGCAGCTTAACTAGTCTCAATGAGCAGTTCTTC. It yields the protein CASSLTSLNEQFF.

The chain combines TRBV5-1 with TRBJ1-2; the D gene is possibly TRBD1 (6 bases). Trimming took off 4 bases at V and 7 bases at J, with 20 bases between the two ends. The CDR3 runs 15 residues. Germline V gives CDR1 SGHRS, CDR2 YFSETQ. CDR3 bases: TGCGCCAGCAGCCAAGGGACACCGGTTGGGCGTGGCTACACCTTC. As protein: CASSQGTPVGRGYTF.

The gene calls are TRBV18 and TRBJ2-1; 11 bases map to TRBD2. The V segment lost 6 bases and the J segment 8 bases; nucleotides outside the gene matches: 12. From germline, CDR1 is KGHSH and CDR2 LQKENI. This CDR3 is 16 amino acids long. In DNA, the CDR3 is TGTGCCAGCTCCGAGAAAATAGCGGGAGGGGCGGATGAGCAGTTCTTC. Its protein product is CASSEKIAGGADEQFF. The full variable domain, rest sourced from reference TRBV18 and TRBJ2-1, is NAGVMQNPRHLVRRRGQEARLRCSPMKGHSHVYWYRQLPEEGLKFMVYLQKENIIDESGMPKERFSAEFPKEGPSILRIQQVVRGDSAAYFCASSEKIAGGADEQFFGPGTRLTVL.

The V call is TRBV27, the J call TRBJ2-5; D not resolved. V lost 5 bases, J lost 2 bases, and 9 bases lay in between. In germline, CDR1 is MNHEY, CDR2 SMNVEV (reference sequence). The CDR3 spans 13 residues. The CDR3 nucleotides read TGTGCCAGCAGTCTTTGGAGTCAAGAGACCCAGTACTTC. Protein: CASSLWSQETQYF.